This T cell receptor beta chain comes out of a study of CD8 T cells in Susac syndrome. Notes on this clonotype: The antigen is undetermined.

The ends were cut back, 3 bases at V and 0 bases at J, with 8 bases in the middle. This CDR3 spans 15 amino acids. Germline V gene sequence: CDR1 MNHEY, CDR2 SMNVEV (reference sequence). CD8+ and CD4+ blood T cells underwent TCR beta sequencing. Recently defined diagnostic criteria for definite or probable disease were fulfilled by Susac syndrome patients. Purification of the CD8+ and CD4+ T cells relied on negative isolation, and TEMRA cells underwent FACS enrichment. Study outcomes and limitations: CD4+ T cell repertoires in Susac syndrome exhibited no evidence of clonal expansion.

An input of about 0.45 to 1 ug of RNA was subjected to reverse transcription using random hexamers. TCRdb reprocessed the immunoSEQ multiplex PCR reads via MiXCR and lists one record per CDR3 protein. Here the sample spans 210,000 or so distinct CDR3 sequences, about 94% being singletons. The TCR was taken from a human donor with Susac syndrome. The sample was CD4+ T cells from PBMCs. V is TRBV27 and J is TRBJ1-4; D gene unclear. Here the CDR3 DNA reads TGTGCCAGCAGTTTTAGGGCCGCAACTAATGAAAAACTGTTTTTT. Its protein product is CASSFRAATNEKLFF.